This entry lists 15 T cell receptor beta chains sequenced from one sample in a study of blood T cell repertoires in COVID-19. The method was immunoSEQ multiplex PCR; TCRdb's version includes in-frame clones alone and lacks a portion of them. This table has about 120,000 clones, more than 70% appearing once. The specimen sequenced was peripheral blood. The receptors shown here come from a man between 60 and 75 years old with acute or convalescent COVID-19.

This chain uses TRBV6-4 with TRBJ2-2; D remains ambiguous. Germline CDR1 is MRHNA and CDR2 is SNTAGT. The CDR3 is 13 residues long. Between the trimmed V and J ends, which lost 3 bases and 6 bases, there was a span of 8 bases. The CDR3 spells CASSEWHAGELFF. The CDR3 bases are TGTGCCAGCAGTGAATGGCACGCCGGGGAGCTGTTTTTT.

CDR3 coding DNA: TGTGCCAGCAGCCCTAGGGACAGGGAAGACGATAACTATGGCTACACCTTC. This translates into CASSPRDREDDNYGYTF. The chain carries TRBV7-9 and TRBJ1-2; 9 nucleotides match TRBD1. Germline assignment: CDR1 SEHNR and CDR2 FQNEAQ (reference sequence). This CDR3 has 17 amino acids. V was clipped by 5 bases and J by 1 base; unmatched bases: 11.

The V gene is TRBV28, the J gene TRBJ2-1; TRBD1 is a possible D gene (5 bases). V shed 3 bases and J shed 7 bases, with 10 bases lying between them. Germline CDR1 and CDR2: MDHEN and SYDVKM. This CDR3 has 13 residues. In DNA form, the CDR3 reads TGTGCCAGCAGTTTGGGCAGGGCTAATGAGCAGTTCTTC. Amino acids: CASSLGRANEQFF.

This clone came up a few times. This chain links TRBV9 with TRBJ2-7, with TRBD2 matching 10 bases. After removal of 4 bases from V and 1 base from J, the junction contained 5 bases not matched to a gene. CDR1 and CDR2 from the germline V gene are SGDLS and YYNGEE. CDR3 size: 15 residues. CDR3 nucleotide sequence: TGTGCCAGCAGCCTTGGGACTAGCGTATCCTACGAGCAGTACTTC. Amino acids: CASSLGTSVSYEQYF.

A few counts support this clone. This CDR3 reads CATSRDLAGGPHEQFF. CDR3 DNA: TGTGCCACCAGCAGAGATTTAGCGGGAGGGCCCCATGAGCAGTTCTTC. The chain combines TRBV15 with TRBJ2-1, with 11 bases identical to TRBD2. Germline V CDR1 and CDR2: LNHNV, YYDKDF (reference sequence). V gave up 0 bases and J gave up 8 bases; unmatched junction bases: 6. The CDR3 contains 16 residues.

The chain recombines TRBV29-1 with TRBJ1-1; tentatively, D is TRBD1 (5 bases). V lost 6 bases to trimming and J lost 0 bases, with 11 bases between them. Germline CDR1 reads SQVTM; CDR2 reads ANQGSEA. This CDR3 is 13 amino acids long. DNA of the CDR3: TGCAGCGTCACAGGAGTCCTGAACACTGAAGCTTTCTTT. Translated, it gives CSVTGVLNTEAFF.

The chain carries TRBV7-6 and TRBJ2-2, with 12 bases fitting TRBD1. The V gene end was trimmed by 1 base and the J gene end by 5 bases; junction bases not matched to a gene: 11. CDR3 length: 19 residues. The germline CDR1 and CDR2 sequences are SGHVS and FNYEAQ. The CDR3 DNA sequence: TGTGCCAGCAGCTTAGGGCAGCTGGGACAGGGGGCCGGGACCGGGGAGCTGTTTTTT. As protein: CASSLGQLGQGAGTGELFF.

CDR3 sequence (DNA): TGTGCCAGCAGCCCCATTGCGGGGAGGGGAAACAATGAGCAGTTCTTC. This codes for CASSPIAGRGNNEQFF. The chain employs TRBV7-2 and TRBJ2-1; the match to TRBD2 covers 7 bases. Germline V gives CDR1 SGHTA, CDR2 FQGNSA. The CDR3 is made up of 16 amino acids. The ends lost 5 bases at V and 5 bases at J; junction bases unmatched: 12. The variable domain in full, with the rest retrieved from reference TRBV7-2 and TRBJ2-1, is GAGVSQSPSNKVTEKGKDVELRCDPISGHTALYWYRQSLGQGLEFLIYFQGNSAPDKSGLPSDRFSAERTGGSVSTLTIQRTQQEDSAVYLCASSPIAGRGNNEQFFGPGTRLTVL.

The rearrangement joins TRBV6-5 to TRBJ1-5; D gene ambiguous. The germline CDR1 and CDR2 sequences are MNHEY and SVGAGI. This CDR3 region has 15 residues. Trimming took 5 bases from V and 2 from J, leaving 13 bases between them. In nucleotides, the CDR3 is TGTGCCAGCAGTCTCCGGTTTTCTGGCAATCAGCCCCAGCATTTT. Translating gives CASSLRFSGNQPQHF.

This clone has a handful of counts. The J gene is TRBJ1-5, the V gene TRBV7-8; D gene uncertain. Germline V gives CDR1 SGHVS, CDR2 FQNEAQ. The germline V and J ends were trimmed by 4 bases and 2 bases, with 12 bases remaining between them. The CDR3 is 15 residues long. The CDR3 coding sequence is TGTGCCAGCAGCTCGCTAGGTGGTGGCAATCAGCCCCAGCATTTT. Translating gives CASSSLGGGNQPQHF. The variable domain in full, with the rest retrieved from reference TRBV7-8 and TRBJ1-5, is GAGVSQSPRYKVAKRGQDVALRCDPISGHVSLFWYQQALGQGPEFLTYFQNEAQLDKSGLPSDRFFAERPEGSVSTLKIQRTQQEDSAVYLCASSSLGGGNQPQHFGDGTRLSIL.

The chain uses TRBV28 and TRBJ2-3, with D tentatively TRBD2 (6 bases). CDR1 MDHEN and CDR2 SYDVKM come from the germline V gene. V was shortened by 11 bases and J by 1 base, with 13 bases between the two germline ends. There are 13 residues in the CDR3. The CDR3 is CAAQGGGTDTQYF. CDR3 coding DNA: TGTGCCGCCCAGGGAGGCGGCACAGATACGCAGTATTTT. Supplemented by reference TRBV28 and TRBJ2-3, the full variable domain reads DVKVTQSSRYLVKRTGEKVFLECVQDMDHENMFWYRQDPGLGLRLIYFSYDVKMKEKGDIPEGYSVSREKKERFSLILESASTNQTSMYLCAAQGGGTDTQYFGPGTRLTVL.

The gene calls are TRBV27 and TRBJ2-7; 7 bases line up with TRBD2. The germline V gene has CDR1 MNHEY and CDR2 SMNVEV (reference sequence). The V and J ends lost 6 bases and 3 bases, in that order; junction bases with no gene match: 11. This CDR3 has 15 residues. This CDR3 is CASSPLGGSNYEQYF. DNA of the CDR3: TGTGCCAGCAGCCCCCTCGGGGGGAGTAACTACGAGCAGTACTTC.

The V gene is TRBV18, the J gene TRBJ2-5; a possible D gene is TRBD1 (5 bases). Trimming removed 3 bases at V and 5 bases at J, with 13 bases between. Germline CDR1 is KGHSH and CDR2 is LQKENI. The CDR3 is 14 amino acids. The CDR3 loop reads CASSPLPGWETQYF. DNA of the CDR3: TGTGCCAGCTCACCCCTTCCAGGGTGGGAGACCCAGTACTTC.

The chain couples TRBV9 to TRBJ1-6; 8 nucleotides line up with TRBD1. J lost 9 bases, V lost 5 bases, and 13 bases had no gene match. CDR3 length: 16 amino acids. Per germline, CDR1 SGDLS and CDR2 YYNGEE. CDR3 bases: TGTGCCAGCAGTGGGGCAGGACAGGGTATGGGTTCACCCCTCCACTTT. Translating it yields CASSGAGQGMGSPLHF.

The V and J genes are TRBV20-1 and TRBJ2-1, with a tentative D call TRBD2 (6 bases). The V end lost 5 bases, the J end lost 12 bases, and 11 bases lay between the germline ends. This CDR3 contains 10 residues. CDR1 and CDR2 (germline): DFQATT, SNEGSKA (reference sequence). CDR3 bases: TGCAGTGCTCTAGCGCCGAGGCAGTTCTTC. Its translation is CSALAPRQFF.